This T cell receptor (beta chain) emerged from a study of metastatic and nonmetastatic thyroid tumors. On the study more broadly: Repertoire data that came from the blood and tumor or nodule tissue of malignant and benign thyroid patients were compared.

Study-wide results and limits: According to reports, the diversity of TCR beta was significantly higher in malignant thyroid tumors than in benign nodules, and this held in both blood and tumor samples.

This clone occurred a few times. The antigen is unknown. TCRdb called clones again from the PCR reads with MiXCR. This sample carries 3,000 to 3,500 clones, approximately 26% of them seen once, and the ten largest clones take around 14%. Germline CDR1 reads MRHNA; CDR2 reads SNTAGT. The CDR3 consists of 13 residues. The V end was cut by 6 bases, the J end by 2 bases, with 11 bases between. No patient had received any treatment before thyroid surgery. The clonotype comes from a female donor with papillary thyroid cancer or a benign thyroid nodule (not recorded which). Some clones in this sample may be carry-over from other donors' samples. The V gene is TRBV6-4, the J gene TRBJ2-7; D perhaps matches TRBD1 (6 bases). The sequenced material came from tumor tissue. CDR3 nucleotides: TGTGCCAGCAGCGGCAGGGGCCCCTACGAGCAGTACTTC. It is translated as CASSGRGPYEQYF.